The 20 T cell receptor beta chains below all came from one sample that was sequenced in a study of blood T cell repertoires in COVID-19. TCRdb's table, derived via immunoSEQ multiplex PCR, lists solely in-frame clones and lacks some. In the table there are about 140,000 clones, about four fifths of which are singletons. The sequenced sample consisted of peripheral blood. The receptors were gathered from an older man who had recovered from COVID-19.

The V gene is TRBV19, the J gene TRBJ1-5; D not resolved. V dropped 5 bases and J dropped 0 bases, with 11 bases sitting between them. The CDR3 spans 15 residues. The V gene's germline CDR1 is LNHDA and CDR2 SQIVND (reference sequence). The CDR3 coding sequence is TGTGCCAGTAGTTGGACTGATTATAGCAATCAGCCCCAGCATTTT. This codes for CASSWTDYSNQPQHF.

The chain employs TRBV5-1 and TRBJ2-3; TRBD1 is a possible D gene (5 bases). The CDR3 runs to 15 residues. Germline CDR1 is SGHRS and CDR2 is YFSETQ. Trimming shortened V by 4 bases and J by 1 base, and 13 bases separated the two germline ends. DNA for the CDR3: TGCGCCAGCAGCGTTCCATCGACAGGCACAGATACGCAGTATTTT. It is translated as CASSVPSTGTDTQYF.

This chain connects TRBV7-9 to TRBJ2-7, with 10 bases fitting TRBD1. The ends lost 5 bases at V and 4 bases at J; junction bases unmatched: 11. Germline CDR1 and CDR2: SEHNR and FQNEAQ (reference sequence). The CDR3 length is 16 residues. The CDR3, as DNA: TGTGCCAGCAGCGCCTCGGGGGTGGGACAGGGGTACGAGCAGTACTTC. It yields the protein CASSASGVGQGYEQYF.

The chain is built from TRBV5-1 and TRBJ2-1, with 7 bases lining up with TRBD2. V gave up 2 bases and J gave up 4 bases; unmatched junction bases: 6. The CDR3 loop spans 15 amino acids. Per the germline V gene, CDR1 is SGHRS and CDR2 is YFSETQ. CDR3 in DNA: TGCGCCAGCAGCTTTACTACTAGCGAATACAATGAGCAGTTCTTC. The encoded protein is CASSFTTSEYNEQFF. Supplemented by reference TRBV5-1 and TRBJ2-1, the full variable domain reads KAGVTQTPRYLIKTRGQQVTLSCSPISGHRSVSWYQQTPGQGLQFLFEYFSETQRNKGNFPGRFSGRQFSNSRSEMNVSTLELGDSALYLCASSFTTSEYNEQFFGPGTRLTVL.

The chain is built from TRBV7-9 and TRBJ2-7; D gene uncertain. Germline V lookup: CDR1 SEHNR, CDR2 FQNEAQ (reference sequence). CDR3 length: 13 residues. V lost 1 base and J 9 bases, leaving 13 bases between the germline ends. DNA for the CDR3: TGTGCCAGCAGCTTAGGTCCCGAGCCCGGGCAGTACTTC. Amino acid sequence: CASSLGPEPGQYF.

The sample holds many counts of this clone. The chain is built from TRBV7-9 and TRBJ2-7; 8 bases align to TRBD1. Germline values: CDR1 SEHNR, CDR2 FQNEAQ (reference sequence). V was pared by 5 bases and J by 2 bases, with 5 bases of the junction left unmatched. This CDR3 is built from 14 residues. Written as DNA, the CDR3 is TGTGCCAGCAGCCCCCGACAGGGGACCTACGAGCAGTACTTC. Its translation is CASSPRQGTYEQYF.

This clone appeared many times. The chain couples TRBV7-8 to TRBJ1-1; weak D call: TRBD1 (6 bases). Germline V gives CDR1 SGHVS, CDR2 FQNEAQ. Trimming took off 5 bases at V and 1 base at J, with 20 bases between the two ends. The CDR3 covers 17 residues. CDR3 DNA: TGTGCCAGCAGCCCGAATAGGGGGGGGCGTGGGAACACTGAAGCTTTCTTT. Translated: CASSPNRGGRGNTEAFF.

V is TRBV18 and J is TRBJ2-7, with TRBD1 identical over 9 bases. J gave up 2 bases and V 2 bases, and 4 bases lay outside the gene matches. CDR3 length equals 15 residues. Per germline, CDR1 KGHSH and CDR2 LQKENI. The CDR3 coding sequence is TGTGCCAGCTCACCAGGGACAGGGAGGGCCTACGAGCAGTACTTC. Protein: CASSPGTGRAYEQYF.

The genes are TRBV10-3 and TRBJ2-7, with D tentatively TRBD2 (6 bases). V was clipped by 10 bases and J by 2 bases, with 18 bases between them. This CDR3 spans 14 amino acids. Per the germline V gene, CDR1 is ENHRY and CDR2 is SYGVKD. DNA for the CDR3: TGTGCCACCAATCCCGGGACTTCCACCTACGAGCAGTACTTC. It codes for CATNPGTSTYEQYF.

V is TRBV13 and J is TRBJ1-1; D may be TRBD1 (5 bases). CDR1 is PRHDT and CDR2 is FYEKMQ in the germline V gene (reference sequence). CDR3 size: 14 residues. Trimming stripped 2 bases from V and 5 bases from J, with 12 bases between. The CDR3 region is CASSLRGLGTEAFF. CDR3 coding DNA: TGTGCCAGCAGCTTAAGGGGTTTAGGAACTGAAGCTTTCTTT.

The chain joins TRBV6-6 to TRBJ2-1, with 11 bases aligning to TRBD1. Germline V gives CDR1 MNHNY, CDR2 SVGAGI (reference sequence). V trimming: 5 bases; J trimming: 9 bases; junction bases outside the gene matches: 9. CDR3 length: 15 amino acids. CDR3 coding DNA: TGTGCCAGCAGTCCCGGGACAGGGGGTTTATTTGAGCAGTTCTTC. Translation gives CASSPGTGGLFEQFF.

V gene TRBV3-1 (or the pseudogene TRBV3-2) combines with J gene TRBJ2-7; 11 nucleotides line up with TRBD2. Germline V lookup: CDR1 LGHDT, CDR2 YNNKEL (reference sequence). V lost 4 bases and J lost 2; bases outside the gene matches: 19. The CDR3 consists of 20 residues. Here the CDR3 DNA reads TGTGCCAGCAGCCCCCCAAGAATCGGCGGGGCTAGCGGGAGGACCTACGAGCAGTACTTC. Its protein product is CASSPPRIGGASGRTYEQYF.

This chain uses TRBV5-1 with TRBJ2-5, with D tentatively TRBD2 (6 bases). The germline V and J ends were trimmed by 0 bases and 1 base, with 10 bases remaining between them. Germline CDR1 is SGHRS and CDR2 is YFSETQ. The CDR3 is made up of 15 amino acids. The CDR3 DNA follows: TGCGCCAGCAGCTTGGCCGGGAGACTCCAAGAGACCCAGTACTTC. Translating it yields CASSLAGRLQETQYF.

The chain uses TRBV9 and TRBJ2-7; D unresolved. The V end lost 4 bases, the J end lost 7 bases, and 12 bases lay between the germline ends. Germline CDR1 is SGDLS and CDR2 is YYNGEE. The CDR3 covers 12 residues. Written as DNA, the CDR3 is TGTGCCAGCAGCAACGACTCCGGAGAGCAGTACTTC. Encoded protein: CASSNDSGEQYF.

The chain has TRBV19 and TRBJ1-2; 8 positions match TRBD1. This CDR3 has 17 residues. Per germline, CDR1 LNHDA and CDR2 SQIVND (reference sequence). Germline trimming cut 2 bases from V and 3 bases from J; bases unmatched to any gene: 11. The CDR3 sequence: CASSIMVVAGGDYGYTF. The CDR3, as DNA: TGTGCCAGTAGTATAATGGTCGTGGCAGGGGGCGACTATGGCTACACCTTC.

The V and J genes are TRBV9 and TRBJ1-4; a possible D gene is TRBD1 (6 bases). This CDR3 contains 15 residues. CDR1 and CDR2 from the germline V gene are SGDLS and YYNGEE. The ends were cut back, 0 bases at V and 8 bases at J, with 14 bases in the middle. CDR3 loop: CASSVEGGLKEKLFF. CDR3 DNA sequence: TGTGCCAGCAGCGTAGAGGGGGGGCTGAAGGAAAAACTGTTTTTT.

This sequence joins TRBV5-1 and TRBJ2-1; 7 positions agree with TRBD2. This CDR3 contains 18 residues. Looked up from germline, CDR1 is SGHRS and CDR2 is YFSETQ. Trimming cost V 3 bases and J 5 bases; bases outside gene matches: 17. CDR3 residues: CASSSSRGVGSANNEQFF. The CDR3 DNA follows: TGCGCCAGCAGCTCGAGTCGGGGGGTTGGATCGGCGAACAATGAGCAGTTCTTC.

The chain is built from TRBV9 and TRBJ1-3; 7 positions agree with TRBD1. J gave up 7 bases and V 0 bases, and 7 bases lay outside the gene matches. The V gene's germline CDR1 is SGDLS and CDR2 YYNGEE. The CDR3 loop spans 15 amino acids. The CDR3 protein is CASSVEDRSRNTIYF. DNA of the CDR3: TGTGCCAGCAGCGTAGAGGACAGGTCGAGGAACACCATATATTTT.

With regard to this clone: The sample holds other DNA sequences that translate to the same CDR3. The chain has TRBV19 and TRBJ1-1; D ambiguous. V was cut by 2 bases and J by 0 bases, with 4 bases left in between. CDR3 length: 13 residues. The germline V gene encodes CDR1 LNHDA and CDR2 SQIVND (reference sequence). This CDR3 reads CASSIQVNTEAFF. The CDR3, as DNA: TGTGCCAGTAGTATACAGGTGAACACTGAAGCTTTCTTT.

The chain uses TRBV19 and TRBJ2-5, with 8 bases that match TRBD2. Unmatched junction bases numbered 4, after V lost 5 bases and J lost 5 bases. Germline CDR1 LNHDA, CDR2 SQIVND (reference sequence). This CDR3 is built from 13 residues. DNA of the CDR3: TGTGCCAGTAGTTTAAGACTAGCGGAGACCCAGTACTTC. Translated: CASSLRLAETQYF.